The 30 T cell receptor beta chains given below trace back to one sample, sequenced in a study of blood T cell repertoires in COVID-19. Libraries were prepared by immunoSEQ multiplex PCR; TCRdb keeps only in-frame clonotypes and omits some of them. The table has roughly 160,000 clones, around 86% seen once; the top ten hold roughly 2.4%. The material sequenced was peripheral blood. These receptors were collected from a woman over 75 with COVID-19, enrolled during active disease.

The chain employs TRBV6-1 and TRBJ1-3; D unclear. The CDR3 covers 14 residues. Trimming took off 1 base at V and 0 bases at J, with 4 bases between the two ends. Germline V gene sequence: CDR1 MNHNS, CDR2 SASEGT. This CDR3 reads CASSEGHSGNTIYF. The CDR3 bases are TGTGCCAGCAGTGAAGGGCACTCTGGAAACACCATATATTTT.

The chain is built from TRBV27 and TRBJ2-3; D is uncertain. Germline V gene lookup returns CDR1 MNHEY and CDR2 SMNVEV (reference sequence). The ends were cut back, 3 bases at V and 1 base at J, with 8 bases in the middle. The CDR3 extends over 14 amino acids. CDR3 nucleotide sequence: TGTGCCAGCAGTTTCTTGGCAGGCACAGATACGCAGTATTTT. Encoded protein: CASSFLAGTDTQYF.

The chain is built from TRBV3-1 (or the pseudogene TRBV3-2) and TRBJ2-2; 13 bases map to TRBD2. Germline-derived CDR1 and CDR2 are LGHDT and YNNKEL (reference sequence). Germline trimming cut 4 bases from V and 6 bases from J; bases unmatched to any gene: 5. The CDR3 is made up of 16 amino acids. In DNA, the CDR3 is TGTGCCAGCAGCCCGACTAGCGGGAGGTCGTCCGGGGAGCTGTTTTTT. Its protein is CASSPTSGRSSGELFF.

This clone has only one observation. The chain couples TRBV4-2 to TRBJ2-1; D not resolved. The CDR3 loop spans 17 amino acids. The germline CDR1 and CDR2 sequences are LGHNA and YNFKEQ. V shed 1 base and J shed 0 bases, with 13 bases lying between them. CDR3 coding DNA: TGTGCCAGCAGCCAAGTAACGTCCCTGAGCTCCTACAATGAGCAGTTCTTC. Translation: CASSQVTSLSSYNEQFF.

This clone is a singleton in its sample. The chain joins TRBV7-9 to TRBJ2-1; 12 nucleotides align to TRBD2. The germline gives CDR1 SEHNR, CDR2 FQNEAQ (reference sequence). The CDR3 has 15 amino acids. Trimming removed 5 bases from V and 6 bases from J; junction bases left unmatched: 5. As DNA, the CDR3 is TGTGCCAGCAGCCAGACTAGCGGGAGTAGCAATGAGCAGTTCTTC. The encoded protein is CASSQTSGSSNEQFF.

The chain uses TRBV19 and TRBJ1-5; perhaps TRBD1 as D (6 bases). Trimming shortened V by 6 bases and J by 5 bases, and 11 bases separated the two germline ends. The CDR3 is made up of 13 amino acids. Germline V gene data show CDR1 as LNHDA and CDR2 as SQIVND (reference sequence). In DNA, the CDR3 is TGTGCCAGTAGCGGACAGAGAGATCAGCCCCAGCATTTT. As protein: CASSGQRDQPQHF. Filled out from reference TRBV19 and TRBJ1-5, the complete variable domain reads DGGITQSPKYLFRKEGQNVTLSCEQNLNHDAMYWYRQDPGQGLRLIYYSQIVNDFQKGDIAEGYSVSREKKESFPLTVTSAQKNPTAFYLCASSGQRDQPQHFGDGTRLSIL.

This clone has a handful of counts. The chain recombines TRBV4-1 with TRBJ2-1; no clear D gene. Germline CDR1 reads MGHRA; CDR2 reads YSYEKL. This CDR3 is built from 11 residues. V lost 1 base and J 10 bases, leaving 5 bases between the germline ends. The CDR3 is CASSQAQEQFF. The CDR3 DNA is TGCGCCAGCAGCCAAGCCCAGGAGCAGTTCTTC.

In its sample, this clone was seen once. This rearrangement joins TRBV28 to TRBJ2-1, with D possibly being TRBD2 (6 bases). Trimming took 6 bases from V and 10 from J, leaving 10 bases between them. Germline CDR1 MDHEN, CDR2 SYDVKM. This CDR3 spans 11 amino acids. The DNA for the CDR3 is TGTGCCAGCAGCTTGGGACTCGAGCAGTTCTTC. Translating it yields CASSLGLEQFF. The complete variable domain, with remaining parts taken from reference TRBV28 and TRBJ2-1, reads DVKVTQSSRYLVKRTGEKVFLECVQDMDHENMFWYRQDPGLGLRLIYFSYDVKMKEKGDIPEGYSVSREKKERFSLILESASTNQTSMYLCASSLGLEQFFGPGTRLTVL.

The V gene is TRBV11-1, the J gene TRBJ2-1, with 8 bases aligning to TRBD2. V dropped 3 bases and J dropped 5; count of bases not matched to a gene: 9. CDR3 size: 16 residues. Germline lookup yields CDR1 SGHAT and CDR2 FQDESV (reference sequence). The CDR3 protein is CASSFPGTRGHNEQFF. The CDR3, as DNA: TGTGCCAGCAGCTTTCCCGGGACTAGGGGCCACAATGAGCAGTTCTTC.

This rearrangement joins TRBV6-5 to TRBJ1-6; 10 nucleotides agree with TRBD1. Germline V gene data show CDR1 as MNHEY and CDR2 as SVGAGI. V was clipped by 7 bases and J by 8 bases; unmatched bases: 5. This CDR3 is 14 amino acids long. The CDR3 bases are TGTGCCAGCAACACCGGGACAGGGGATTCACCCCTCCACTTT. Translating gives CASNTGTGDSPLHF.

The table lists this clone with a few counts. The chain recombines TRBV2 with TRBJ2-7, with D possibly matching TRBD1 (6 bases). V gave up 4 bases and J gave up 3 bases, with 7 bases separating them. The CDR3 has 12 residues. Germline loops: CDR1 SNHLY, CDR2 FYNNEI. CDR3 in amino acids: CASSGDIYEQYF. CDR3 nucleotides: TGTGCCAGCAGTGGGGACATCTACGAGCAGTACTTC.

The CDR3 region is CASSFSGQGSGYTF. The CDR3 DNA reads as TGTGCCAGCAGTTTTTCGGGACAGGGGTCTGGCTACACCTTC. The chain combines TRBV6-5 with TRBJ1-2; 10 nucleotides align to TRBD1. Germline V gene data show CDR1 as MNHEY and CDR2 as SVGAGI. This CDR3 is 14 amino acids long. After removal of 4 bases from V and 7 bases from J, the junction contained 6 bases not matched to a gene.

The chain links TRBV28 to TRBJ1-3; D not resolved. Germline CDR1 and CDR2: MDHEN and SYDVKM. The CDR3 is made up of 12 amino acids. V was shortened by 7 bases and J by 2 bases, with 6 bases between the two germline ends. CDR3 DNA: TGTGCCAGCATAGCCACTGGAAACACCATATATTTT. Its translation: CASIATGNTIYF. Full variable domain (remainder filled in from reference TRBV28 and TRBJ1-3): DVKVTQSSRYLVKRTGEKVFLECVQDMDHENMFWYRQDPGLGLRLIYFSYDVKMKEKGDIPEGYSVSREKKERFSLILESASTNQTSMYLCASIATGNTIYFGEGSWLTVV.

This sequence joins TRBV10-2 and TRBJ1-1; D is uncertain. The V and J ends lost 6 bases and 2 bases respectively, with 10 bases between them. The germline gives CDR1 WSHSY, CDR2 SAAADI. The CDR3 is made up of 13 amino acids. The CDR3 region is CASRAVVNTEAFF. For the CDR3, the DNA is TGCGCCAGCAGGGCAGTGGTCAACACTGAAGCTTTCTTT.

This clone was counted a single time. V and J are TRBV5-4 and TRBJ2-1; TRBD2 matches at 13 bases. Germline CDR1 is SGHNT and CDR2 is YYREEE (reference sequence). The length of the CDR3 is 15 residues. V shed 4 bases, J shed 6 bases, and the junction held 4 bases outside the gene matches. The CDR3 here is CASSRTSGSPNEQFF. The CDR3 region has the DNA TGTGCCAGCAGCCGGACTAGCGGGAGTCCCAATGAGCAGTTCTTC.

The genes are TRBV28 and TRBJ2-1; the D is unclear. The V gene's germline CDR1 is MDHEN and CDR2 SYDVKM. The CDR3 consists of 15 residues. Trimming removed 10 bases from V and 0 bases from J, with 16 bases in between. DNA of the CDR3: TGTGCCAATAACTTCAAACGGAGCTCCTACAATGAGCAGTTCTTC. Translation: CANNFKRSSYNEQFF.

The rearrangement joins TRBV19 to TRBJ2-4; 9 bases agree with TRBD2. V trimming: 6 bases; J trimming: 9 bases; junction bases outside the gene matches: 12. This CDR3 contains 15 residues. CDR1 is LNHDA and CDR2 is SQIVND in the germline V gene (reference sequence). CDR3 in DNA: TGTGCCAGTAGAGCTAGCGGGAAGGGCCATGGCATTCAGTACTTC. It specifies CASRASGKGHGIQYF. The variable domain in full, with the rest retrieved from reference TRBV19 and TRBJ2-4, is DGGITQSPKYLFRKEGQNVTLSCEQNLNHDAMYWYRQDPGQGLRLIYYSQIVNDFQKGDIAEGYSVSREKKESFPLTVTSAQKNPTAFYLCASRASGKGHGIQYFGAGTRLSVL.

The chain combines TRBV10-3 with TRBJ2-3, with D maybe TRBD2 (5 bases). Trimming shortened V by 5 bases and J by 1 base, and 7 bases separated the two germline ends. Per germline, CDR1 ENHRY and CDR2 SYGVKD. The CDR3 length is 13 residues. Written as DNA, the CDR3 is TGTGCCATCAGTCCCGGGGGCACAGATACGCAGTATTTT. Translation: CAISPGGTDTQYF.

This clone was seen once. The CDR3 DNA reads as TGTGCCAGCAGCTTAGGCGAGAACACTGAAGCTTTCTTT. Translated, it gives CASSLGENTEAFF. V and J are TRBV7-2 and TRBJ1-1; D unresolved. The V gene's germline CDR1 is SGHTA and CDR2 FQGNSA. Trimming cost V 1 base and J 1 base, with 4 bases left between them. The CDR3 runs to 13 residues.

The V call is TRBV5-1, the J call TRBJ1-1; the match to TRBD1 covers 7 bases. The CDR3 extends over 16 amino acids. Germline V CDR1 and CDR2: SGHRS, YFSETQ. J was trimmed by 1 base and V by 0 bases; bases with no gene match: 6. The CDR3, as DNA: TGCGCCAGCAGCTTGGGTCCCGACAGGGCGAACACTGAAGCTTTCTTT. Translation gives CASSLGPDRANTEAFF.

This clone was detected a few times. V usage is TRBV7-6 and J usage is TRBJ1-5; 7 nucleotides match TRBD1. V trimming: 1 base; J trimming: 6 bases; junction bases outside the gene matches: 0. The CDR3 covers 13 residues. CDR1 SGHVS and CDR2 FNYEAQ come from the germline V gene. The CDR3 sequence is CASSLEGAQPQHF. DNA for the CDR3: TGTGCCAGCAGCTTAGAGGGGGCTCAGCCCCAGCATTTT.

The gene calls are TRBV19 and TRBJ2-1; the match to TRBD2 covers 9 bases. Looked up from germline, CDR1 is LNHDA and CDR2 is SQIVND (reference sequence). CDR3 size: 13 residues. The V and J ends lost 7 bases and 9 bases, in that order; junction bases with no gene match: 7. CDR3 coding DNA: TGTGCCAGTATGGGACTAGCAGTTGGTGAGCAGTTCTTC. It translates to CASMGLAVGEQFF.

The CDR3 DNA reads TGCGCCAGCAGCCAAGAATGGGGGACAGGGCGAGCCCAGCATTTT. It is translated as CASSQEWGTGRAQHF. J is TRBJ1-5 and V is TRBV4-3, with TRBD1 matching 9 bases. Trimming at V came to 0 bases and at J to 11 bases, leaving 8 bases not matched to a gene. Germline V gene data show CDR1 as LGHNA and CDR2 as YSLEER. CDR3 length: 15 residues.

The table lists this clone with a count of one. V gene TRBV19 combines with J gene TRBJ1-2, with a tentative D call TRBD1 (6 bases). V gave up 7 bases and J gave up 4 bases, with 13 bases separating them. The CDR3 extends over 13 amino acids. Germline CDR1 is LNHDA and CDR2 is SQIVND (reference sequence). The CDR3 coding sequence is TGTGCCAGTAAGTCGGACAGCTTCTATGGCTACACCTTC. This codes for CASKSDSFYGYTF.

Notes on this clone: One end of the junction does not line up with germline, which may come from a read error. The V call is TRBV2, the J call TRBJ1-1, with TRBD1 matching 9 bases. The CDR3 spans 14 residues. Germline V gene lookup returns CDR1 SNHLY and CDR2 FYNNEI. The CDR3 sequence is CASSERSLGQGLFF. The CDR3 bases are TGTGCCAGCAGTGAAAGGTCTTTGGGACAGGGATTGTTTTTT. Drawing the rest from reference TRBV2 and TRBJ1-1, the complete variable domain is EPEVTQTPSHQVTQMGQEVILRCVPISNHLYFYWYRQILGQKVEFLVSFYNNEISEKSEIFDDQFSVERPDGSNFTLKIRSTKLEDSAMYFCASSERSLGQGLFFGQGTRLTVV.

The chain recombines TRBV3-1 (or the pseudogene TRBV3-2) with TRBJ2-3; 10 bases fit TRBD2. V lost 3 bases to trimming and J lost 4 bases; unmatched junction nucleotides: 7. The CDR3 sequence is 16 residues long. Germline V gene lookup returns CDR1 LGHDT and CDR2 YNNKEL (reference sequence). Here the CDR3 reads CASSHQTSGRADTQYF. The DNA for the CDR3 is TGTGCCAGCAGCCACCAGACGAGCGGGAGGGCAGATACGCAGTATTTT.

V usage is TRBV7-2 and J usage is TRBJ1-1, with D possibly being TRBD1 (5 bases). Looked up from germline, CDR1 is SGHTA and CDR2 is FQGNSA. Trimming removed 4 bases at V and 1 base at J, with 16 bases between. This CDR3 has 16 residues. Here the CDR3 DNA reads TGTGCCAGCAGCTCCCAATACGACAGAGCGAACACTGAAGCTTTCTTT. This encodes CASSSQYDRANTEAFF.

V and J are TRBV19 and TRBJ2-1, with TRBD1 matching over 7 bases. J lost 4 bases, V lost 5 bases, and 8 bases had no gene match. Germline assignment: CDR1 LNHDA and CDR2 SQIVND (reference sequence). The CDR3 length is 15 residues. The CDR3 region is CASSARQGRYNEQFF. The CDR3 DNA is TGTGCCAGTAGTGCAAGACAGGGTAGATACAATGAGCAGTTCTTC.

J is TRBJ1-1 and V is TRBV5-3, with 10 bases lining up with TRBD1. TRBV5-3 is an open reading frame, and its role is uncertain. The V gene end was trimmed by 4 bases and the J gene end by 2 bases; junction bases not matched to a gene: 5. The CDR3 consists of 15 residues. The CDR3 loop reads CARSPGQGYNTEAFF. CDR3 nucleotide sequence: TGTGCCAGAAGCCCGGGACAGGGGTATAACACTGAAGCTTTCTTT.

This sequence joins TRBV5-6 and TRBJ2-7; TRBD2 is a possible D gene (5 bases). Trimming left V 2 bases short and J 4 bases short, with 13 bases between. CDR3 length: 14 amino acids. Germline assignment: CDR1 SGHDT and CDR2 YYEEEE. The CDR3 sequence: CASSFAGLIYEQYF. CDR3 bases: TGTGCCAGCAGCTTTGCAGGACTTATATACGAGCAGTACTTC.